This T cell receptor beta chain was sequenced for a study of cytomegalovirus exposure and HLA in healthy donors. Study results and caveats: TCR beta V segments were, for the most part, productive about 90% or about 30% of the time in an earlier analysis.

The PCR was carried out with 60 Vbeta primers and 13 Jbeta primers. How the authors handled the data: Roughly 80 million unique TCR beta chains, 9.5 million to 11 million of them shared, were counted by a later analysis. Using immunoSEQ multiplex PCR, the repertoire was profiled, and TCRdb retains in-frame clones only, with some absent. V, J and clone size are those of that table, while D and trimming were read from the DNA. Among 150,000 to 200,000 clones, 77% were seen once, and the ten largest hold 1.4%. Healthy bone marrow donors made up the cohort. CDR3 length: 14 residues. Germline CDR1 and CDR2: LNHDA and SQIVND (reference sequence). Trimming removed 3 bases from V and 8 bases from J; junction bases left unmatched: 5. On this clone itself: As yet, its antigen is unknown.

This TCR was sampled from a woman aged 30 to 39 in good health and CMV-seropositive. The genes are TRBV19 and TRBJ1-4; 8 nucleotides match TRBD1. The sample consisted of PBMCs. The CDR3 reads CASSMPTGVEKLFF. CDR3 nucleotide sequence: TGTGCCAGTAGTATGCCGACAGGGGTCGAAAAACTGTTTTTT.